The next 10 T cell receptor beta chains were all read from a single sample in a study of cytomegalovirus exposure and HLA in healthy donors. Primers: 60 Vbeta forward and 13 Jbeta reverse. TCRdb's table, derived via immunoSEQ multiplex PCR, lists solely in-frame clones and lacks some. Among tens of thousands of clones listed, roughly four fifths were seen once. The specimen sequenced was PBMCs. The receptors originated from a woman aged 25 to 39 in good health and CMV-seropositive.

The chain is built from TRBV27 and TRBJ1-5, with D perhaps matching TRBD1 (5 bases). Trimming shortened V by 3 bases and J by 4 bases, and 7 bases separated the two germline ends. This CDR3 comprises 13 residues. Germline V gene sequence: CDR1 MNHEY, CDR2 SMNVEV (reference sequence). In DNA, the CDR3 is TGTGCCAGCAGTTTGGGGCTAAATCAGCCCCAGCATTTT. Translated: CASSLGLNQPQHF.

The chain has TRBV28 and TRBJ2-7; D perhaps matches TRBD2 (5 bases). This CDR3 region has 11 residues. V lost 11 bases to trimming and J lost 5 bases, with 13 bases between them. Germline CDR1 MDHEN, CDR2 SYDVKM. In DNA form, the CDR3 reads TGTGCCGCCGAGGGTGGCCACGAGCAGTACTTC. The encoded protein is CAAEGGHEQYF.

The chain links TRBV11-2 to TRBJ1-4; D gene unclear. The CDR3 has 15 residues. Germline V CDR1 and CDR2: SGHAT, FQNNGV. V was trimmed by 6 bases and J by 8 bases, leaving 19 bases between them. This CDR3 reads CASSHKGGREEKLFF. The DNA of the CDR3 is TGTGCCAGCAGTCACAAGGGAGGACGAGAGGAAAAACTGTTTTTT.

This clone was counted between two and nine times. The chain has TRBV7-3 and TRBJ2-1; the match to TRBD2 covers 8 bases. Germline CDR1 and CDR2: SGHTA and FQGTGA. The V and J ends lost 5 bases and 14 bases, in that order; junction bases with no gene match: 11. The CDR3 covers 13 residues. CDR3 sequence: CASSPGAGVEEFF. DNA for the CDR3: TGTGCCAGCAGCCCGGGAGCGGGAGTAGAGGAGTTCTTC.

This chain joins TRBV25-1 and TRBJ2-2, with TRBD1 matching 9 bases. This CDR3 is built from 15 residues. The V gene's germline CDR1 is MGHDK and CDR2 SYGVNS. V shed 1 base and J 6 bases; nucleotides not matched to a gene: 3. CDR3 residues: CASSELGTGPGELFF. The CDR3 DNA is TGTGCCAGCAGTGAATTAGGGACAGGGCCCGGGGAGCTGTTTTTT.

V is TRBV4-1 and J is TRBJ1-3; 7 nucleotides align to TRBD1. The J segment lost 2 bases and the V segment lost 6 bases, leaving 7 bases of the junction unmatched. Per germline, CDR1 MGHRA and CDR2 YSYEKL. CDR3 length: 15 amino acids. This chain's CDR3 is CASSEGQTTGNTIYF. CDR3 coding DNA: TGCGCCAGCAGTGAGGGACAGACCACTGGAAACACCATATATTTT.

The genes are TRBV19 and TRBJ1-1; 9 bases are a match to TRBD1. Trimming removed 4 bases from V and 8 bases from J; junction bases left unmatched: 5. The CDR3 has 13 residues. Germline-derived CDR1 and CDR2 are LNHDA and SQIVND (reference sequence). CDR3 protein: CASSTDRGSEAFF. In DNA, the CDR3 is TGTGCCAGTAGTACGGACAGGGGCTCCGAAGCTTTCTTT.

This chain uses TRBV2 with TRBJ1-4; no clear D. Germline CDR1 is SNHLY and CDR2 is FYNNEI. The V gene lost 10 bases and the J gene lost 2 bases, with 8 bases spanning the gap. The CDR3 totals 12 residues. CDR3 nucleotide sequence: TGTGCCACCCGCGGGACTAATGAAAAACTGTTTTTT. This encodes CATRGTNEKLFF.

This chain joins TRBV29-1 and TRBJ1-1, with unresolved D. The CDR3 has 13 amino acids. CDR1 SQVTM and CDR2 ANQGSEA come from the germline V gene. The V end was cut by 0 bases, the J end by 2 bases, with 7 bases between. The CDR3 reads CSVEERANTEAFF. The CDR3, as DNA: TGCAGCGTTGAAGAGAGGGCAAACACTGAAGCTTTCTTT. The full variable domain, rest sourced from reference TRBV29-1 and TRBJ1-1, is SAVISQKPSRDICQRGTSLTIQCQVDSQVTMMFWYRQQPGQSLTLIATANQGSEATYESGFVIDKFPISRPNLTFSTLTVSNMSPEDSSIYLCSVEERANTEAFFGQGTRLTVV.

This CDR3 is CASSEGTARGGEAFF. The CDR3 DNA follows: TGCGCCAGCAGTGAGGGAACAGCTAGGGGCGGTGAAGCTTTCTTT. The rearrangement joins TRBV10-2 to TRBJ1-1; the D gene is possibly TRBD1 (5 bases). CDR1 is WSHSY, CDR2 SAAADI, per germline. V was clipped by 2 bases and J by 7 bases, with 17 bases between them. This CDR3 comprises 15 residues.